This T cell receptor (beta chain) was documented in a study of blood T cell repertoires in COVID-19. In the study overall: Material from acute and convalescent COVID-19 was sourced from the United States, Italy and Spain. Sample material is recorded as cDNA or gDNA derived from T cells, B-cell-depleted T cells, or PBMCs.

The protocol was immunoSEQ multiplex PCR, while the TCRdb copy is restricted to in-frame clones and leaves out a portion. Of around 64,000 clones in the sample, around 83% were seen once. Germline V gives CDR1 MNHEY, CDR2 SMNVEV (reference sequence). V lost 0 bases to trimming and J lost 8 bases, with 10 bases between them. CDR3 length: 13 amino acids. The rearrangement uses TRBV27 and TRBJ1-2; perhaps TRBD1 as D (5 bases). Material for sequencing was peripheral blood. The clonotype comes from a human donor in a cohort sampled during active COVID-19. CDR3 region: CASSLSAGLGYTF. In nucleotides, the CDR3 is TGTGCCAGCAGTTTATCCGCAGGGTTGGGCTACACCTTC.